The rows below give T cell receptor beta chains drawn from one sample of a study of liver allograft versus peripheral blood T cells. TCRdb re-derived calls from the reads in MiXCR, one entry per CDR3 protein. The repertoire holds 7,000 to 9,000 distinct CDR3 sequences, with about a fifth as singletons. The receptors stem from a human patient who had a liver transplant. Some T cells may have come from the graft donor. Both conserved end residues are part of each CDR3. The order of the fields is clone size, J gene, D gene, V gene, CDR3 DNA, CDR3 protein. A D gene is named only where the DNA matches it firmly. Size tells how often a clone was seen (once, few, many) or the class of an expanded clone, and some rows leave it out.

. | TRBJ2-1 | . | TRBV20-1 | TGCAGTGCTAGAAGGGCCAGGGGTGCTCCTGAGCAGTTCTTC | CSARRARGAPEQFF
. | TRBJ2-7 | . | TRBV20-1 | TGCAGTGTCCTTCAGGAGGTACCCTACGAGCAGTACTTC | CSVLQEVPYEQYF
many | TRBJ2-7 | TRBD1 | TRBV7-2 | TGTGCCAGCAGCTTGAGACCGGGACAGGGGTCCGAGCAGTACTTC | CASSLRPGQGSEQYF
. | TRBJ2-3 | . | TRBV7-3 | TGTGCCAGCAGGAGTGGGGGCACAGATACGCAGTATTTT | CASRSGGTDTQYF
few | TRBJ2-7 | TRBD2 | TRBV6-2/TRBV6-3 | TGTGCCAGCATTCTACTAGCGGGAGTGGGCTACGAGCAGTACTTC | CASILLAGVGYEQYF
. | TRBJ1-2 | . | TRBV14 | TGTGCCAGCAGCCAAGGAGCCGGTGACTATGGCTACACCTTC | CASSQGAGDYGYTF
medium-sized | TRBJ1-1 | . | TRBV6-5 | TGTGCCAGCAGGGGCCTGGCTGGGCTGGTAGCTTTCTTT | CASRGLAGLVAFF
medium-sized | TRBJ1-1 | . | TRBV10-3 | TGTGCCACGTTCCAGGGAGGAACTGAAGCTTTCTTT | CATFQGGTEAFF
. | TRBJ1-1 | . | TRBV20-1 | TGCAGTGCTAGAGAAGGAGTGGGGAACACTGAAGCTTTCTTT | CSAREGVGNTEAFF
few | TRBJ2-7 | TRBD2 | TRBV13 | TGTGCCAGCAGCGTGACTAGCCTCCACGAGCAGTACTTC | CASSVTSLHEQYF
few | TRBJ2-7 | TRBD2 | TRBV10-2 | TGCGCCAGCAGCCCCGGACTAGCGATGACCTACGAGCAGTACTTC | CASSPGLAMTYEQYF
. | TRBJ1-3 | . | TRBV11-2 | TGTGCCAGCAGCCCTCTCCGGGGGGAAAAAAACACCATATATTTT | CASSPLRGEKNTIYF
medium-sized | TRBJ1-1 | . | TRBV28 | TGTGCCAGCAGTGCTCCGGACACGGCAAATGAAGCTTTCTTT | CASSAPDTANEAFF
medium-sized | TRBJ1-1 | . | TRBV5-4 | TGTGCCAGCAGCCCGGACAGAACATTGAACACTGAAGCTTTCTTT | CASSPDRTLNTEAFF
. | TRBJ1-5 | . | TRBV12-3/TRBV12-4 | TGTGCCAGCCGGGAGAGCAATCAGCCCCAGCATTTT | CASRESNQPQHF
medium-sized | TRBJ2-2 | . | TRBV19 | TGTGCCAGTAGTATCTTGGAGAACACCGGGGAGCTGTTTTTT | CASSILENTGELFF
medium-sized | TRBJ1-5 | . | TRBV6-2/TRBV6-3 | TGTGCCAGCACCGAGGCGGGTCAGCCCCAGCATTTT | CASTEAGQPQHF
few | TRBJ1-6 | TRBD1 | TRBV5-4 | TGTGCCAGCAGCTTGGAGGGACAGGGGAATTCACCCCTCCACTTT | CASSLEGQGNSPLHF
few | TRBJ2-3 | TRBD2 | TRBV12-3/TRBV12-4 | TGTGCCAGCACCTACCGGGGGGTCACAGATACGCAGTATTTT | CASTYRGVTDTQYF
medium-sized | TRBJ1-4 | TRBD1 | TRBV28 | TGTGCCAGCAGACTCGGGACAGGTAATCCGGCGGATGAAAAACTGTTTTTT | CASRLGTGNPADEKLFF
medium-sized | TRBJ2-7 | TRBD2 | TRBV18 | TGTGCCAGCTCACCACGTATTAGCGGGAGCTCCTACGAGCAGTACTTC | CASSPRISGSSYEQYF